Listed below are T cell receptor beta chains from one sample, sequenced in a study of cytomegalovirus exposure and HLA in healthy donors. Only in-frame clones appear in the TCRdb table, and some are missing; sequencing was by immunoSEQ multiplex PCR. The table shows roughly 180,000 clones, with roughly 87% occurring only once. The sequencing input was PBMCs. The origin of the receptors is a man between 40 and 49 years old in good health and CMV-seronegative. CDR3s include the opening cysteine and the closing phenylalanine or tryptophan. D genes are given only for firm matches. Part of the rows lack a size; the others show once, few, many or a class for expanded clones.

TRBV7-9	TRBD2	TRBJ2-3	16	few	CASSGLTSGGTDTQYF	TGTGCCAGCAGCGGGCTGACTAGCGGGGGCACAGATACGCAGTATTTT
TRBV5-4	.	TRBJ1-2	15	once	CASSLLDRWNYGYTF	TGTGCCAGCAGCCTGCTGGACAGATGGAACTATGGCTACACCTTC
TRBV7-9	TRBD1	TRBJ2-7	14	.	CASSRDRGLYEQYF	TGTGCCAGCAGCCGGGACAGGGGGCTGTACGAGCAGTACTTC
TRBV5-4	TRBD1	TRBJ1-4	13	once	CASPRQGREKLFF	TGTGCCAGCCCCAGACAGGGCCGAGAAAAACTGTTTTTT
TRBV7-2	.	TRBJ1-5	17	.	CASSLNPPTVSYQPQHF	TGTGCCAGCAGCTTGAACCCCCCGACAGTTTCGTATCAGCCCCAGCATTTT
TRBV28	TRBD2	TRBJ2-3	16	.	CASSLLAGGSADTQYF	TGTGCCAGCAGTCTCTTAGCGGGAGGTAGTGCGGATACGCAGTATTTT
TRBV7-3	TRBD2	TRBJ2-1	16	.	CASRLSPSGGAAEQFF	TGTGCCAGCAGATTATCCCCCAGCGGGGGAGCGGCTGAGCAGTTCTTC
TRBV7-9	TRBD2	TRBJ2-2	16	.	CASSRDRTSEAGELFF	TGTGCCAGCAGTCGTGATCGGACTAGCGAGGCCGGGGAGCTGTTTTTT
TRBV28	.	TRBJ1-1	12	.	CASRASEQSAFF	TGTGCCAGCAGAGCTTCCGAACAGTCAGCTTTCTTT
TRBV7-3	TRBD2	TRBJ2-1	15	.	CASSRGGSSYNEQFF	TGTGCCAGCAGCCGGGGGGGGAGCTCCTACAATGAGCAGTTCTTC
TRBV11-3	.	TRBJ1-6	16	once	CASSLWEGRYNSPLHF	TGTGCCAGCAGCCTTTGGGAGGGCCGGTATAATTCACCCCTCCACTTT
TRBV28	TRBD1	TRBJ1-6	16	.	CASSRPRDRVNSPLHF	TGTGCCAGCAGCCGACCCAGGGACAGGGTGAATTCACCCCTCCACTTT
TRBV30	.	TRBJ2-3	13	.	CAWNTGSTDTQYF	TGTGCCTGGAATACAGGAAGTACAGATACGCAGTATTTT
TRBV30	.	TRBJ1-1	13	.	CAWSGQAETEAFF	TGTGCCTGGAGTGGACAGGCCGAGACTGAAGCTTTCTTT
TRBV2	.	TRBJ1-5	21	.	CASSEALLVRGQTDSNQPQHF	TGTGCCAGCAGTGAAGCGCTTTTGGTTCGTGGACAGACTGATAGCAATCAGCCCCAGCATTTT
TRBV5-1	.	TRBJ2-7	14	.	CASSLADGSYEQYF	TGCGCCAGCAGCTTGGCCGACGGGAGCTACGAGCAGTACTTC
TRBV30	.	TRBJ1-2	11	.	CVGGVNYGYTF	TGTGTCGGGGGGGTTAACTATGGCTACACCTTC
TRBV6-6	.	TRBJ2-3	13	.	CASKTGITDTQYF	TGTGCCAGCAAGACAGGTATCACAGATACGCAGTATTTT
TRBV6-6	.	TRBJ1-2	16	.	CASSYSSSSANYGYTF	TGTGCCAGCAGTTACTCGTCGTCTTCGGCTAACTATGGCTACACCTTC
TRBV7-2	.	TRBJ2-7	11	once	CASSPGYEQYF	TGTGCCAGCAGCCCAGGCTACGAGCAGTACTTC
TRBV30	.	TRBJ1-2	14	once	CAWTFGGVNYGYTF	TGTGCCTGGACATTCGGGGGAGTCAACTATGGCTACACCTTC
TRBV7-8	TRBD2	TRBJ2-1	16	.	CASSIASGSSYNEQFF	TGTGCCAGCAGCATCGCTAGCGGGAGCTCCTACAATGAGCAGTTCTTC
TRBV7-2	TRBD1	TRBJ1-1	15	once	CASSTRTGYDTEAFF	TGTGCCAGCAGCACCCGGACAGGGTATGACACTGAAGCTTTCTTT
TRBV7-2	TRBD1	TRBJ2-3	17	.	CASSQRHRGRNTDTQYF	TGTGCCAGCAGCCAAAGACACAGGGGGCGGAACACAGATACGCAGTATTTT
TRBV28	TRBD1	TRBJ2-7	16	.	CASSWRQGATSYEQYF	TGTGCCAGCAGTTGGAGACAGGGTGCCACTTCCTACGAGCAGTACTTC
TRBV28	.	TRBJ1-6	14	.	CASNLRGSNSPLHF	TGTGCCAGCAACCTCCGGGGATCCAATTCACCCCTCCACTTT
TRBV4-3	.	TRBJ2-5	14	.	CASSQERSQETQYF	TGCGCCAGCAGCCAAGAAAGGAGTCAAGAGACCCAGTACTTC
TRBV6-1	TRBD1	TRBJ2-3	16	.	CASSDPDRAGTDTQYF	TGTGCCAGCAGTGATCCGGACAGGGCTGGGACAGATACGCAGTATTTT
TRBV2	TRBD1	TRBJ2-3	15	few	CASSKRTGAGDTQYF	TGTGCCAGCAGCAAAAGGACAGGGGCAGGCGATACGCAGTATTTT
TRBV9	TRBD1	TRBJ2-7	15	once	CASSVGGTGINEQYF	TGTGCCAGCAGCGTAGGAGGGACAGGGATTAACGAGCAGTACTTC
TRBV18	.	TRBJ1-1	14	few	CASSPNRQPTEAFF	TGTGCCAGCTCTCCGAATAGACAGCCCACTGAAGCTTTCTTT